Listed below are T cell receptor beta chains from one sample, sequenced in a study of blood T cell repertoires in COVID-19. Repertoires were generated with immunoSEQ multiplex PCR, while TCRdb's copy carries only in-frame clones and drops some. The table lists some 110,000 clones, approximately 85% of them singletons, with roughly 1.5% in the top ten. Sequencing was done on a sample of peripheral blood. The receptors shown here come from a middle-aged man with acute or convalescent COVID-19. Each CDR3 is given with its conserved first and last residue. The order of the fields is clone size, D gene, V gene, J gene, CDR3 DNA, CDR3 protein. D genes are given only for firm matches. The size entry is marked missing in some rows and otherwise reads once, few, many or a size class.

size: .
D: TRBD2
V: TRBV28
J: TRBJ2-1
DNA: TGTGCCAGCAGTCTAACCGGGACTAGCCTGTACAATGAGCAGTTCTTC
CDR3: CASSLTGTSLYNEQFF

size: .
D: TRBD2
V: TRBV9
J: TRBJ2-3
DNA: TGTGCCAGCCGCGGCGGGGGGGAGGATACGCAGTATTTT
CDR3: CASRGGGEDTQYF

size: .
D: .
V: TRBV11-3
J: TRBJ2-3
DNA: TGTGCCAGCAGCTTAAACAACCCTAGCACAGATACGCAGTATTTT
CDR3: CASSLNNPSTDTQYF

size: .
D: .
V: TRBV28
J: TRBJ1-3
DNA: TGTGCCAGCAGCCCACGCGCGGTAACTGGAAACACCATATATTTT
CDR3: CASSPRAVTGNTIYF

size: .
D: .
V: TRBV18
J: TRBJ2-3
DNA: TGTGCCAGCTCACCACCGTCGGGACACCTCACAGATACGCAGTATTTT
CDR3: CASSPPSGHLTDTQYF

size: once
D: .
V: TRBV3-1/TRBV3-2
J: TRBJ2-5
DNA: TGTGCCAGCAGCCAAGGACTCCGAGGGCAGTACTTC
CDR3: CASSQGLRGQYF

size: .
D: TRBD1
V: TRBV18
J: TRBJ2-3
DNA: TGTGCCAGCTCACCAAAGGGGACAGGGCGAGCAGATACGCAGTATTTT
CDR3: CASSPKGTGRADTQYF

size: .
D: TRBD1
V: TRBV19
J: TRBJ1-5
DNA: TGTGCCAGTAGTTTCGTAACCGGGACAGGGAATCAGCCCCAGCATTTT
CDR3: CASSFVTGTGNQPQHF

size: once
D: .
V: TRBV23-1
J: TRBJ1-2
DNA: TGCGCCAGCAGTCCGGTGAGCTACACCTTC
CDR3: CASSPVSYTF

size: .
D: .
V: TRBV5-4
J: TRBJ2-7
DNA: TGTGCCAGCAGCACCGTCCTAGAGAACGAGCAGTACTTC
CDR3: CASSTVLENEQYF

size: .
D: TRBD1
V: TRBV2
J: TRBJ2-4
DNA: TGTGCCAGCAGTGGGGACAGGGGGCTAGCCAAAAACATTCAGTACTTC
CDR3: CASSGDRGLAKNIQYF